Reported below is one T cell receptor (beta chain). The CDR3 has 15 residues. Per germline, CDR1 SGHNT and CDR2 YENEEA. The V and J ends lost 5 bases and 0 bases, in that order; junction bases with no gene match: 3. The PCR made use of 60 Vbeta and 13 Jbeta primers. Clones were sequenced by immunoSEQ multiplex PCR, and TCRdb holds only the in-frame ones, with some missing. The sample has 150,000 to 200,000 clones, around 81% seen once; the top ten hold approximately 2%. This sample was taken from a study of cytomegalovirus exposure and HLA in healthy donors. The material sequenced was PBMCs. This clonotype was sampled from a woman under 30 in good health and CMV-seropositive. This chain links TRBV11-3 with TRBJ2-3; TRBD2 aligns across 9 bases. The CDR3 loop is CASSVRGGSTDTQYF. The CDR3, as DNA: TGTGCCAGCAGCGTGCGGGGGGGTAGCACAGATACGCAGTATTTT.